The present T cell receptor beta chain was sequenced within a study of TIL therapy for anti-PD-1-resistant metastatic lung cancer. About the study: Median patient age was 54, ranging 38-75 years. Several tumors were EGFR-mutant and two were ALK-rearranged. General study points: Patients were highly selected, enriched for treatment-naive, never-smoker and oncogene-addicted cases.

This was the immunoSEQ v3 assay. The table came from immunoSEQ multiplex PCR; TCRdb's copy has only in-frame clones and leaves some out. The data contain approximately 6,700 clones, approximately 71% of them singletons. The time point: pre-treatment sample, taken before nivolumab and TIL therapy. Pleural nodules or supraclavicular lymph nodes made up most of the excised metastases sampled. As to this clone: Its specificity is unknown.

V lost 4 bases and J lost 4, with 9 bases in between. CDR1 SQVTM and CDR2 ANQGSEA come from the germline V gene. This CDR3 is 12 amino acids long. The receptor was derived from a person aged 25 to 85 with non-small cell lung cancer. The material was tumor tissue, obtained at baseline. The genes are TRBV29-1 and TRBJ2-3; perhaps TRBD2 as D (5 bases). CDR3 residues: CSVVSSADTQYF. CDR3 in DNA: TGCAGCGTTGTTAGTAGCGCAGATACGCAGTATTTT.